The 26 T cell receptor beta chains below come from one sample, sequenced in a study of Graves' ophthalmopathy and Graves' hyperthyroidism. For repertoire sequencing, the TCR beta CDR3 regions were amplified from RNA transcripts. An initial RT-PCR round employing HTBI primers preceded a second-round multiplex PCR. MiXCR, run by TCRdb on the multiplex PCR reads, gives a single entry per CDR3 protein. The sample contains about 740,000 distinct CDR3 sequences, roughly two fifths of which appear only once. The sample consisted of peripheral blood. The receptors originated from an adult man with Graves' ophthalmopathy.

The table lists this clonotype with a few counts. The chain uses TRBV7-9 and TRBJ2-6, with D possibly matching TRBD2 (5 bases). Trimming took 5 bases from V and 0 from J, leaving 14 bases between them. The CDR3 covers 17 residues. Germline lookup yields CDR1 SEHNR and CDR2 FQNEAQ (reference sequence). CDR3 in amino acids: CASSQGLKSSGANVLTF. The DNA for the CDR3 is TGTGCCAGCAGCCAAGGACTGAAAAGCTCTGGGGCCAACGTCCTGACTTTC.

This chain uses TRBV11-2 with TRBJ2-7; 11 bases are a match to TRBD2. The J segment lost 0 bases and the V segment lost 11 bases, leaving 9 bases of the junction unmatched. Germline V gives CDR1 SGHAT, CDR2 FQNNGV. This CDR3 is 15 amino acids long. This chain's CDR3 is CAWSLAGGSSYEQYF. Written as DNA, the CDR3 is TGTGCCTGGAGTCTAGCGGGAGGCAGCTCCTACGAGCAGTACTTC.

The CDR3 protein is CASSPGASWSGYTF. CDR3 DNA: TGTGCCAGCAGCCCAGGGGCTTCATGGAGTGGCTACACCTTC. The rearrangement links TRBV7-2 to TRBJ1-2; weak D call: TRBD1 (6 bases). Germline lookup yields CDR1 SGHTA and CDR2 FQGNSA. The CDR3 is made up of 14 amino acids. V lost 5 bases and J 7 bases, leaving 17 bases between the germline ends.

The gene calls are TRBV20-1 and TRBJ1-4; no clear D gene. The germline gives CDR1 DFQATT, CDR2 SNEGSKA (reference sequence). The ends were cut back, 4 bases at V and 3 bases at J, with 6 bases in the middle. The CDR3 has 12 residues. CDR3 nucleotides: TGCAGTGCTATGGGTGCTAATGAAAAACTGTTTTTT. It specifies CSAMGANEKLFF.

This clonotype was seen repeatedly, ten times or more. J is TRBJ2-5 and V is TRBV14; D gene ambiguous. There are 12 residues in the CDR3. V lost 0 bases and J lost 7, with 6 bases in between. Germline assignment: CDR1 SGHDN and CDR2 FVKESK. CDR3 residues: CASSQEVGTQYF. The CDR3 bases are TGTGCCAGCAGCCAAGAAGTGGGGACCCAGTACTTC.

Only a few counts were recorded for this clonotype. V and J are TRBV2 and TRBJ1-5; 8 positions match TRBD1. The V gene end was trimmed by 6 bases and the J gene end by 6 bases; junction bases not matched to a gene: 10. Germline values: CDR1 SNHLY, CDR2 FYNNEI. The CDR3 extends over 15 amino acids. CDR3 DNA sequence: TGTGCCAGCAGCCAAGATCACAGGGGGAGTCAGCCCCAGCATTTT. This translates into CASSQDHRGSQPQHF.

This clonotype showed up just once. Likely a read error: the CDR3 ends without its conserved phenylalanine or tryptophan. V and J are TRBV20-1 and TRBJ1-5; 7 nucleotides match TRBD1. The CDR3 consists of 14 residues. Unmatched junction bases numbered 7, after V lost 4 bases and J lost 4 bases. The germline CDR1 and CDR2 sequences are DFQATT and SNEGSKA (reference sequence). The CDR3 DNA follows: TGCAGTGCTACTTCCGGGACAGTGAATCAGCCCCAGCATGGT. Translation: CSATSGTVNQPQHG.

This chain joins TRBV14 and TRBJ2-7, with a weak D call TRBD2 (6 bases). This CDR3 has 11 residues. Germline CDR1 reads SGHDN; CDR2 reads FVKESK. The CDR3 spells CARAGVGEQYF. The CDR3 DNA is TGTGCTAGAGCGGGCGTCGGCGAGCAGTACTTC.

The chain carries TRBV7-9 and TRBJ1-4; perhaps TRBD1 as D (6 bases). The germline V gene has CDR1 SEHNR and CDR2 FQNEAQ (reference sequence). CDR3 size: 16 residues. V shed 3 bases and J shed 4 bases, with 15 bases lying between them. CDR3 DNA sequence: TGTGCCAGCAGCTTGGGGGTGGGACACCGTAATGAAAAACTGTTTTTT. Translating gives CASSLGVGHRNEKLFF. The complete variable domain, with remaining parts taken from reference TRBV7-9 and TRBJ1-4, reads DTGVSQNPRHKITKRGQNVTFRCDPISEHNRLYWYRQTLGQGPEFLTYFQNEAQLEKSRLLSDRFSAERPKGSFSTLEIQRTEQGDSAMYLCASSLGVGHRNEKLFFGSGTQLSVL.

The chain employs TRBV25-1 and TRBJ1-4; weak D call: TRBD1 (5 bases). The CDR3 has 14 residues. Germline CDR1 and CDR2: MGHDK and SYGVNS. Trimming removed 2 bases at V and 6 bases at J, with 10 bases between. The DNA for the CDR3 is TGTGCCAGCAGTGAAGGGGGAGCTGATGAAAAACTGTTTTTT. It translates to CASSEGGADEKLFF.

The chain carries TRBV7-2 and TRBJ2-7; D is possibly TRBD2 (6 bases). The germline V gene encodes CDR1 SGHTA and CDR2 FQGNSA. The CDR3 is 14 residues long. The V end was cut by 5 bases, the J end by 7 bases, with 18 bases between. The DNA of the CDR3 is TGTGCCAGCAGCGAAGGGGACTTACGTATAGAGCAGTACTTC. This codes for CASSEGDLRIEQYF.

A remark on this clonotype: An end of the junction differs from the germline gene, which may be a read error. The CDR3 DNA sequence: TGTGCCAGCAGTCTTAGACAGGGAGGGCGGCCCCAGCATTTT. Its protein is CASSLRQGGRPQHF. J is TRBJ1-5 and V is TRBV24-1; 7 bases agree with TRBD1. CDR3 length equals 14 residues. Germline V gene data show CDR1 as KGHDR and CDR2 as SFDVKD.

This clonotype was detected once. The V and J genes are TRBV2 and TRBJ1-6; tentatively, D is TRBD1 (5 bases). Germline lookup yields CDR1 SNHLY and CDR2 FYNNEI. CDR3 length equals 11 residues. CDR3 in amino acids: CAREFLGALHF. DNA of the CDR3: TGTGCTAGAGAGTTTTTGGGGGCCCTCCACTTT. Drawing the rest from reference TRBV2 and TRBJ1-6, the complete variable domain is EPEVTQTPSHQVTQMGQEVILRCVPISNHLYFYWYRQILGQKVEFLVSFYNNEISEKSEIFDDQFSVERPDGSNFTLKIRSTKLEDSAMYFCAREFLGALHFGNGTRLTVT.

This rearrangement joins TRBV4-1 to TRBJ2-7, with D possibly being TRBD1 (7 bases). Germline-derived CDR1 and CDR2 are MGHRA and YSYEKL. The CDR3 is 16 residues long. V lost 4 bases, J lost 4 bases, and 20 bases lay in between. The CDR3 is CASSPIPDRLAYEQYF. The CDR3 bases are TGCGCCAGCAGCCCCATCCCGGACAGGCTAGCGTACGAGCAGTACTTC.

This clonotype has at least ten counts. The chain uses TRBV10-3 and TRBJ2-7; 7 bases match TRBD1. With 2 bases clipped from V and 5 bases from J, the junction kept 9 bases outside the gene matches. The CDR3 is 15 residues long. Germline V gives CDR1 ENHRY, CDR2 SYGVKD. CDR3 nucleotide sequence: TGTGCCATCAGTGAGGACAGGGCAAGGAACCACGAGCAGTACTTC. Amino acids: CAISEDRARNHEQYF.

In its sample, this clonotype was seen a few times. The chain is built from TRBV20-1 and TRBJ2-5; D assignment may be TRBD1 or TRBD2 (5 bases each). Germline V gene lookup returns CDR1 DFQATT and CDR2 SNEGSKA (reference sequence). The CDR3 spans 14 residues. Between the trimmed V and J ends, which lost 0 bases and 4 bases, there was a span of 12 bases. CDR3 nucleotide sequence: TGCAGTGCTAGAGAGGGGCGGGCCCGAGAGACCCAGTACTTC. Its translation: CSAREGRARETQYF.

The V call is TRBV28, the J call TRBJ2-5; D gene uncertain. The CDR3 totals 12 residues. Germline V gene data show CDR1 as MDHEN and CDR2 as SYDVKM. V shed 5 bases and J shed 5 bases, with 9 bases lying between them. The CDR3 protein is CASSLTMETQYF. Here the CDR3 DNA reads TGTGCCAGCAGTCTAACAATGGAGACCCAGTACTTC.

CDR3 sequence: CSAPSAQISTDTQYF. CDR3 DNA sequence: TGCAGTGCCCCCTCGGCCCAGATTAGCACAGATACGCAGTATTTT. The genes are TRBV20-1 and TRBJ2-3; no reliable D call. Germline CDR1 reads DFQATT; CDR2 reads SNEGSKA (reference sequence). V dropped 6 bases and J dropped 0 bases, with 16 bases sitting between them. This CDR3 has 15 residues.

CDR3 amino acids: CASSYVPSTSDSPLHF. DNA for the CDR3: TGTGCCAGCAGTTACGTCCCCAGTACGTCGGATTCACCCCTCCACTTT. The J gene is TRBJ1-6, the V gene TRBV6-6; D gene unclear. The CDR3 runs 16 residues. CDR1 and CDR2 (germline): MNHNY, SVGAGI (reference sequence). Trimming shortened V by 2 bases and J by 8 bases, and 16 bases separated the two germline ends.

This clonotype has ten or more counts. CDR3 sequence reads: CASSEIQGHTEAFF. CDR3 coding DNA: TGTGCCAGCAGTGAAATTCAGGGTCACACTGAAGCTTTCTTT. This chain connects TRBV2 to TRBJ1-1, with a weak D call TRBD1 (5 bases). The V gene lost 2 bases and the J gene lost 3 bases, with 10 bases spanning the gap. Germline V gene data show CDR1 as SNHLY and CDR2 as FYNNEI. This CDR3 has 14 amino acids.

As concerns this clonotype: The CDR3 does not end in the conserved phenylalanine or tryptophan, so this is likely a read error. The chain is built from TRBV7-2 and TRBJ2-7; D might be TRBD1 or TRBD2, each matching 6 bases. Germline CDR1 and CDR2: SGHTA and FQGNSA. The CDR3 totals 13 residues. Trimming left V 6 bases short and J 5 bases short, with 14 bases between. The CDR3 is CASSSLGGHEQYS. CDR3 nucleotide sequence: TGTGCCAGCAGTTCCCTAGGGGGGCACGAGCAGTACTCC.

V is TRBV25-1 and J is TRBJ2-7, with D perhaps matching TRBD2 (5 bases). Germline V lookup: CDR1 MGHDK, CDR2 SYGVNS. This CDR3 contains 12 residues. Trimming pared 11 bases from V and 4 bases from J, leaving 15 bases between. Here the CDR3 reads CAWSVSGYEQYF. DNA of the CDR3: TGTGCCTGGAGTGTTTCGGGATACGAGCAGTACTTC.

This clonotype appeared many times. V and J are TRBV7-2 and TRBJ1-1, with 8 positions matching TRBD1. The CDR3 totals 14 residues. Germline loops: CDR1 SGHTA, CDR2 FQGNSA. V gave up 5 bases and J gave up 4 bases; unmatched junction bases: 6. The CDR3 nucleotides are TGTGCCAGCAGCCAAACAGGGGGGCGCACTGAAGCTTTCTTT. Amino acids: CASSQTGGRTEAFF.

This clonotype was seen ten or more times. V gene TRBV10-3 combines with J gene TRBJ1-1; 8 bases match TRBD1. Germline V gene lookup returns CDR1 ENHRY and CDR2 SYGVKD. The CDR3 contains 14 residues. Trimming removed 3 bases from V and 5 bases from J; junction bases left unmatched: 5. The CDR3 region is CAISDYRGMTEAFF. The CDR3 DNA is TGTGCCATCAGTGATTACAGGGGGATGACTGAAGCTTTCTTT.

The table lists this clonotype with many counts. V usage is TRBV19 and J usage is TRBJ1-1; 8 nucleotides match TRBD1. Looked up from germline, CDR1 is LNHDA and CDR2 is SQIVND (reference sequence). The CDR3 has 12 residues. The junction had 3 bases not matched to a gene; V was cut back by 7 bases and J by 5 bases. The CDR3 DNA is TGTGCCAGTAATGACAGGGGAACTGAAGCTTTCTTT. Amino acids: CASNDRGTEAFF.

Concerning this clonotype: This may come from a read error, since a much larger clone is one base off. V is TRBV7-2 and J is TRBJ2-7, with 7 bases aligning to TRBD1. V gave up 4 bases and J gave up 5 bases; unmatched junction bases: 5. The length of the CDR3 is 13 residues. Germline assignment: CDR1 SGHTA and CDR2 FQGNSA. The chain's CDR3 is CTSSYDRVDEQYF. Written as DNA, the CDR3 is TGTACCAGCAGCTATGACAGGGTAGACGAGCAGTACTTC. The whole variable domain, filled in from reference TRBV7-2 and TRBJ2-7, reads GAGVSQSPSNKVTEKGKDVELRCDPISGHTALYWYRQSLGQGLEFLIYFQGNSAPDKSGLPSDRFSAERTGGSVSTLTIQRTQQEDSAVYLCTSSYDRVDEQYFGPGTRLTVT.